This T cell receptor beta chain was observed in a study of shared clonotypes between healthy human individuals. In the study overall: Those who served as donors were a couple of women and a few men between the ages of 18 and 49. Per-donor plates numbered three CD4 naive, three CD4 memory, two CD8 naive and one CD8 memory. Study outcomes and limitations: Rarefaction gave evidence that sorted-subset sequencing remained incomplete despite large depth.

Remarks on this clone: Its antigen is as yet unknown.

Per the germline V gene, CDR1 is SGHRS and CDR2 is YFSETQ. The CDR3 covers 15 residues. V lost 0 bases to trimming and J lost 10 bases; unmatched junction nucleotides: 12. Deep level was the assay's run setting. Assay: immunoSEQ multiplex PCR; the TCRdb copy retains only in-frame clones and omits some. Among over a million clones listed, about 75% were seen once. The chain uses TRBV5-1 and TRBJ1-1, with TRBD1 matching 7 bases. The sample comprised memory CD4+ T cells sorted from blood. The subset denotes: CD45RA-negative fraction. The clonotype comes from a man aged 18-30 years in good health. CDR3 sequence: CASSLDPGQTSSAFF. Written as DNA, the CDR3 is TGCGCCAGCAGCTTGGATCCGGGACAGACCAGTTCAGCTTTCTTT.